This T cell receptor (beta chain) was sequenced for a study of blood T cells in healthy people across ages. Study results and limitations: There were more naive CD4+ cells and higher diversity in long-lived donors than in aged donors.

Each sample yielded at least 6.5 million isolated PBMCs. Turning to this clonotype: Its antigen is currently unknown.

V gave up 4 bases and J gave up 9 bases, with 13 bases separating them. Per the germline V gene, CDR1 is SGHTA and CDR2 is FQGTGA. This CDR3 region has 13 residues. Through a sample-barcoded 5' primer and a J-beta primer mix, a second PCR was run for roughly 6 to 11 cycles. TCRdb passed the 5' RACE reads through MiXCR, listing each CDR3 protein once. The sample yields around 1,000,000 distinct CDR3 sequences, under 30% seen once. These same data were also listed under a study on T cells of mothers and their children.

Sequenced material: blood. J is TRBJ2-4 and V is TRBV7-3; no definite D call. The TCR was taken from a girl aged 2 to 10 in good health. Written as DNA, the CDR3 is TGTGCCAGCAGCTCCATACAAGATAGCATTCAGTACTTC. Its translation is CASSSIQDSIQYF.